This T cell receptor beta chain stems from a study of Ad26.COV2.S vaccination and SARS-CoV-2 variants. Generated by immunoSEQ multiplex PCR, the TCRdb table keeps only in-frame clones and is missing some. Of about 430,000 clones detected, approximately 90% appear once; the ten largest clones hold 12%. The CDR3 runs 19 residues. The germline V gene encodes CDR1 SGHRS and CDR2 YFSETQ. With V trimmed by 4 bases and J by 7 bases, 20 bases remained unmatched. This sample's treatment: 19 received Ad26.COV2.S at low or high dose, single or two shots; roughly five received placebo; per-sample allocation not given. It was on day 63 after the first vaccine or placebo injection that samples were taken.

The clonotype comes from a person aged 18-60 years who received the Ad26.COV2.S COVID-19 vaccine or a placebo. This chain connects TRBV5-1 to TRBJ1-6, with 7 positions matching TRBD1. Material: peripheral blood, obtained in a trial of Ad26.COV2.S vaccine versus placebo. CDR3: CASSRSSGTDNYINSPLHF. The CDR3 DNA sequence: TGCGCCAGCAGCAGGTCTTCCGGGACAGACAACTATATAAATTCACCCCTCCACTTT.